This T cell receptor beta chain was captured by sequencing in a study of T cell repertoires in cytomegalovirus infection. A remark on this clonotype: What it binds is unknown.

One entry per CDR3 protein results from TCRdb running MiXCR on the reads. The profile shows some 900,000 distinct CDR3 sequences, over 25% of them singletons. Trimming cost V 6 bases and J 5 bases, with 15 bases left between them. This CDR3 contains 14 residues. J is TRBJ2-3 and V is TRBV12-3 or TRBV12-4, with D possibly being TRBD2 (5 bases). This receptor was taken from a human donor in good health (CMV status not recorded). Some clones in this sample may be carry-over from other donors' samples. The sample consisted of cultured CD8+ T cells from PBMCs, taken from culture after CMV antigen stimulation. CDR3 in DNA: TGTGCCAGCAGCCCCGGACCCCGGGGAGATACGCAGTATTTT. Translation: CASSPGPRGDTQYF.